This T cell receptor (beta chain) was sequenced for a study of low-dose radiotherapy and immunotherapy resistance in tumors. Looking at the study overall: On an every-two-weeks schedule, patients received intravenous nivolumab 240 mg, along with ipilimumab 1 mg/kg every six weeks.

Regarding time point: before trial treatment. This clonotype was seen repeatedly, ten times or more. Both TCRalpha and TCRbeta chains were reverse transcribed with V-gene-specific primers. Using a constant-region primer together with a V-primer adapter, TCRs were subjected to about 18 PCR cycles of amplification. TCRdb used MiXCR to reprocess the reads, holding one entry per CDR3 protein. The profile covers around 83,000 distinct CDR3 sequences, with approximately 20% appearing a single time and about 5.5% taken by the ten largest. Deletions cut 2 bases from V and 7 bases from J, with 12 bases between. Per the germline V gene, CDR1 is MNHEY and CDR2 is SMNVEV (reference sequence). The CDR3 is 14 amino acids.

Sequencing used PBMCs, obtained before treatment. V is TRBV27 and J is TRBJ2-1; maybe TRBD1 (5 bases). The clonotype comes from a male donor with prostate cancer. CDR3 protein: CASSLQGTVNEQFF. In DNA, the CDR3 is TGTGCCAGCAGTTTACAGGGTACTGTGAATGAGCAGTTCTTC.